Each of the 16 T cell receptor beta chains below was sequenced from the same sample in a study of CD8 T cells in ankylosing spondylitis. Study observations and caveats: For ankylosing spondylitis blood, a TCR beta motif of seven to nine highly homologous variants appeared characteristic.

TCRdb analysed the 5' RACE reads with MiXCR anew, one entry per CDR3 protein. The sample records 450,000 to 550,000 distinct CDR3 sequences, roughly 5.2% being singletons. The antigens for these receptors are not known. The source material was blood, either unsorted or a sorted T cell fraction (not recorded which). The receptors shown here come from a male donor with ankylosing spondylitis.

This clonotype was seen repeatedly, ten times or more. The chain carries TRBV5-1 and TRBJ2-5; 8 bases map to TRBD1. V lost 3 bases to trimming and J lost 1 base; unmatched junction nucleotides: 5. Looked up from germline, CDR1 is SGHRS and CDR2 is YFSETQ. This CDR3 is built from 15 residues. The CDR3 loop is CASSWGQDPQETQYF. CDR3 coding DNA: TGCGCCAGCAGCTGGGGACAGGACCCCCAAGAGACCCAGTACTTC. Complete variable domain (other parts from reference TRBV5-1 and TRBJ2-5): KAGVTQTPRYLIKTRGQQVTLSCSPISGHRSVSWYQQTPGQGLQFLFEYFSETQRNKGNFPGRFSGRQFSNSRSEMNVSTLELGDSALYLCASSWGQDPQETQYFGPGTRLLVL.

This clonotype was detected a few times. V usage is TRBV5-6 and J usage is TRBJ2-7; D may be TRBD2 (6 bases). Trimming pared 0 bases from V and 3 bases from J, leaving 13 bases between. Germline lookup yields CDR1 SGHDT and CDR2 YYEEEE. The CDR3 has 15 residues. CDR3 DNA sequence: TGTGCCAGCAGCTTGGCGGGCCCGCGGGGCTACGAGCAGTACTTC. Residues: CASSLAGPRGYEQYF. The whole variable domain, remainder taken from reference TRBV5-6 and TRBJ2-7, is DAGVTQSPTHLIKTRGQQVTLRCSPKSGHDTVSWYQQALGQGPQFIFQYYEEEERQRGNFPDRFSGHQFPNYSSELNVNALLLGDSALYLCASSLAGPRGYEQYFGPGTRLTVT.

This sequence joins TRBV6-2 or TRBV6-3 and TRBJ2-1; no reliable D call. V lost 2 bases to trimming and J lost 9 bases, with 11 bases between them. CDR1 and CDR2 from the germline V gene are MNHEY and SVGEGT. This CDR3 comprises 13 residues. The CDR3 here is CASSYSRSGEQFF. DNA for the CDR3: TGTGCCAGCAGTTACAGCCGCTCGGGTGAGCAGTTCTTC.

In its sample, this clonotype was seen a few times. J is TRBJ2-2 and V is TRBV6-1; TRBD2 aligns across 10 bases. The V segment lost 7 bases and the J segment 1 base; nucleotides outside the gene matches: 6. Germline V gene sequence: CDR1 MNHNS, CDR2 SASEGT. The CDR3 contains 16 residues. CDR3 nucleotide sequence: TGTGCCAGCAAAGTACTAGCGGGGATGAACACCGGGGAGCTGTTTTTT. This translates into CASKVLAGMNTGELFF.

This clonotype was counted ten times or more. This sequence joins TRBV4-3 and TRBJ2-1, with D perhaps assigned TRBD1 or TRBD2 (5 bases each). Trimming took off 4 bases at V and 0 bases at J, with 25 bases between the two ends. CDR1 LGHNA and CDR2 YSLEER come from the germline V gene. The CDR3 consists of 20 residues. DNA of the CDR3: TGCGCCAGCAGCCCCCCGACGGTGGGACCCGAACATTACTCCTACAATGAGCAGTTCTTC. This translates into CASSPPTVGPEHYSYNEQFF.

The chain uses TRBV20-1 and TRBJ1-2; unclear D gene. Per germline, CDR1 DFQATT and CDR2 SNEGSKA (reference sequence). This CDR3 region has 13 residues. The V end lost 4 bases, the J end lost 4 bases, and 13 bases lay between the germline ends. As DNA, the CDR3 is TGCAGTGCTAATAACCAGAACCGCTATGGCTACACCTTC. Translating it yields CSANNQNRYGYTF.

This clonotype occurred many times. This chain connects TRBV20-1 to TRBJ2-1; 9 bases are shared with TRBD1. Losses at the gene ends were 6 bases for V and 2 bases for J; bases not matched to a gene: 8. CDR1 and CDR2 from the germline V gene are DFQATT and SNEGSKA (reference sequence). The CDR3 loop spans 15 amino acids. The CDR3 reads CSAESGQGAYNEQFF. The CDR3 coding sequence is TGCAGTGCGGAATCGGGACAGGGAGCCTACAATGAGCAGTTCTTC.

This clonotype was picked up a small number of times. The chain joins TRBV10-3 to TRBJ2-7, with D uncertain. Germline values: CDR1 ENHRY, CDR2 SYGVKD. The CDR3 is 14 amino acids. V shed 4 bases and J shed 3 bases, with 13 bases lying between them. CDR3 nucleotides: TGTGCCATCAGTGTTGCAGAACGAGGCTACGAGCAGTACTTC. The encoded protein is CAISVAERGYEQYF.

The table lists this clonotype with many counts. The genes are TRBV4-3 and TRBJ1-1, with no clear D. Germline CDR1 LGHNA, CDR2 YSLEER. The V end was cut by 0 bases, the J end by 1 base, with 21 bases between. This CDR3 is 19 amino acids long. CDR3 amino acids: CASSQDVQDLGGWNTEAFF. The DNA for the CDR3 is TGCGCCAGCAGCCAAGATGTGCAGGACCTCGGAGGTTGGAACACTGAAGCTTTCTTT.

The gene calls are TRBV4-3 and TRBJ2-3; TRBD1 agrees at 8 bases. The CDR3 spans 16 residues. Trimming cost V 2 bases and J 0 bases; bases outside gene matches: 4. Germline CDR1 is LGHNA and CDR2 is YSLEER. The CDR3 protein is CASSQTDRGSTDTQYF. The CDR3 nucleotides are TGCGCCAGCAGCCAAACCGACAGGGGCAGCACAGATACGCAGTATTTT.

This clonotype was seen at least ten times. The CDR3 bases are TGTGCCAGCAGTTACTCCGGACTAGCGGCCTCCTACGAGCAGTACTTC. Translated, it gives CASSYSGLAASYEQYF. V is TRBV6-5 and J is TRBJ2-7; TRBD2 matches at 10 bases. The CDR3 has 16 residues. Germline V gene lookup returns CDR1 MNHEY and CDR2 SVGAGI. V was clipped by 0 bases and J by 0 bases; unmatched bases: 2.

This sequence joins TRBV18 and TRBJ2-1, with 7 bases identical to TRBD2. Germline assignment: CDR1 KGHSH and CDR2 LQKENI. The CDR3 runs to 16 residues. J gave up 4 bases and V 2 bases, and 8 bases lay outside the gene matches. The CDR3 coding sequence is TGTGCCAGCTCACCAACAGGCGGGAGTAGATACAATGAGCAGTTCTTC. This codes for CASSPTGGSRYNEQFF.

This clonotype was observed a handful of times. This chain links TRBV7-8 with TRBJ2-2, with D unresolved. The germline V and J ends were trimmed by 2 bases and 0 bases, with 4 bases remaining between them. The CDR3 sequence is 14 residues long. Germline V gives CDR1 SGHVS, CDR2 FQNEAQ. Here the CDR3 reads CASSLQPNTGELFF. CDR3 coding DNA: TGTGCCAGCAGCTTACAGCCGAACACCGGGGAGCTGTTTTTT.

This clonotype was recorded many times. The chain carries TRBV27 and TRBJ1-4; 10 bases match TRBD1. Germline V gene lookup returns CDR1 MNHEY and CDR2 SMNVEV (reference sequence). Trimming removed 6 bases from V and 7 bases from J; junction bases left unmatched: 5. This CDR3 has 14 residues. The CDR3, as DNA: TGTGCCAGCAGGAGACAGGGGGCAAGTGAAAAACTGTTTTTT. It encodes CASRRQGASEKLFF.

At least ten counts were recorded for this clonotype. The chain carries TRBV12-3 or TRBV12-4 and TRBJ2-1; D perhaps matches TRBD2 (5 bases). Trimming shortened V by 6 bases and J by 1 base, and 13 bases separated the two germline ends. The CDR3 loop spans 15 amino acids. The CDR3 is CASSSGQRSYNEQFF. The CDR3 DNA sequence: TGTGCCAGCAGCTCAGGTCAGCGGTCCTACAATGAGCAGTTCTTC.

This clonotype appeared many times. One end of the junction does not line up with germline, which may come from a read error. The J gene is TRBJ2-7, the V gene TRBV7-7; D is tentatively TRBD1 or TRBD2 (5 bases each). The CDR3 has 13 residues. Germline V gene sequence: CDR1 SSHAT, CDR2 FNYEAQ (reference sequence). This chain's CDR3 is CASSSGPSAEQYF. The CDR3 DNA sequence: TGTGCTAGCAGCTCGGGACCTTCGGCCGAGCAGTACTTC.